What follows is one T cell receptor (beta chain) and its context. MiXCR was run by TCRdb on the RT-PCR reads, yielding one entry per CDR3 protein. Here the sample spans roughly 550,000 distinct CDR3 sequences, 20% to 25% being singletons. This specimen belongs to a study of response to subunit inactivated influenza vaccine. Trimming took 1 base from V and 2 from J, leaving 9 bases between them. From germline, CDR1 is LGHDT and CDR2 YNNKEL (reference sequence). The length of the CDR3 is 14 residues. These sequences were also reported in another study, on T cells expressing NK-cell markers. That source notes: What made the TCR beta cDNA was 5'RACE template switching with UMIs. The sequencing cohort of eight donors included seven HCMV-seropositive individuals and one seronegative individual. For several experiments, T cell sorting was restricted to the alpha-beta TCR population by means of an anti-gamma-delta TCR antibody.

The chain recombines TRBV3-1 with TRBJ2-7; no clear D gene. This sequence originates from a man aged 50 or older who received an inactivated influenza vaccine. Sequencing used CD4+ T cells sorted from PBMCs, obtained about 13 days after vaccination. This CDR3 reads CASSQGVRTYEQYF. DNA for the CDR3: TGTGCCAGCAGCCAAGGGGTCAGGACCTACGAGCAGTACTTC.